Following are 29 T cell receptor beta chains from one sample sequenced in a study of cytomegalovirus exposure and HLA in healthy donors. Primers for the PCR totalled 60 Vbeta and 13 Jbeta. Some clones are missing from TCRdb's copy, which holds only in-frame ones; the method was immunoSEQ multiplex PCR. The table lists under 150,000 clones, roughly four fifths of them singletons. The sample taken for sequencing was PBMCs. The source is a woman younger than 35 in good health and CMV-seronegative.

The genes are TRBV5-1 and TRBJ1-5, with D possibly TRBD1 on 5 matching bases. Trimming pared 0 bases from V and 0 bases from J, leaving 7 bases between. From germline, CDR1 is SGHRS and CDR2 YFSETQ. The CDR3 is 15 amino acids. The CDR3 region is CASSLEGFSNQPQHF. Here the CDR3 DNA reads TGCGCCAGCAGCTTGGAGGGGTTTAGCAATCAGCCCCAGCATTTT.

The rearrangement links TRBV28 to TRBJ2-7, with 9 bases aligning to TRBD2. In germline, CDR1 is MDHEN, CDR2 SYDVKM. Trimming at V came to 6 bases and at J to 3 bases, leaving 0 bases not matched to a gene. The CDR3 is 12 residues long. The CDR3 loop reads CASRLAGYEQYF. CDR3 sequence (DNA): TGTGCCAGCAGACTAGCGGGCTACGAGCAGTACTTC.

V and J are TRBV4-1 and TRBJ1-3; 7 bases agree with TRBD1. V dropped 4 bases and J dropped 4; count of bases not matched to a gene: 13. Germline V gene sequence: CDR1 MGHRA, CDR2 YSYEKL. The CDR3 totals 17 residues. CDR3 sequence: CASSPDPGTEDGNTIYF. CDR3 coding DNA: TGCGCCAGCAGCCCTGACCCCGGGACAGAGGACGGAAACACCATATATTTT.

V usage is TRBV5-6 and J usage is TRBJ2-5; 8 nucleotides agree with TRBD2. In germline, CDR1 is SGHDT, CDR2 YYEEEE. This CDR3 region has 15 residues. J gave up 5 bases and V 0 bases, and 6 bases lay outside the gene matches. The CDR3 is CASSLGGGRRETQYF. CDR3 sequence (DNA): TGTGCCAGCAGCTTGGGCGGGGGGCGGCGCGAGACCCAGTACTTC.

The V and J genes are TRBV28 and TRBJ2-1, with 10 bases aligning to TRBD2. This CDR3 has 16 amino acids. CDR1 MDHEN and CDR2 SYDVKM come from the germline V gene. V was clipped by 6 bases and J by 6 bases; unmatched bases: 11. CDR3 sequence: CASRPPGLAEGNEQFF. CDR3 bases: TGTGCCAGCAGGCCCCCCGGACTAGCGGAAGGCAATGAGCAGTTCTTC.

The rearrangement joins TRBV29-1 to TRBJ2-5; D may be TRBD1 (6 bases). The CDR3 contains 14 residues. With 6 bases removed from V and 0 bases from J, the gap between germline ends came to 14 bases. Germline lookup yields CDR1 SQVTM and CDR2 ANQGSEA. The CDR3 is CSVERQDHQETQYF. CDR3 DNA sequence: TGCAGCGTCGAAAGACAGGACCACCAAGAGACCCAGTACTTC.

The chain combines TRBV6-5 with TRBJ1-5; 8 bases agree with TRBD1. The germline CDR1 and CDR2 sequences are MNHEY and SVGAGI. Trimming removed 4 bases from V and 7 bases from J; junction bases left unmatched: 6. The CDR3 covers 14 residues. In nucleotides, the CDR3 is TGTGCCAGCAGTTTCGACAGGGGTGGGCAGCCCCAGCATTTT. It specifies CASSFDRGGQPQHF.

V gene TRBV25-1 combines with J gene TRBJ2-1, with D tentatively TRBD1 (5 bases). The CDR3 sequence is 13 residues long. V was shortened by 4 bases and J by 4 bases, with 8 bases between the two germline ends. The germline gives CDR1 MGHDK, CDR2 SYGVNS. The CDR3 nucleotides are TGTGCCAGCAGTGGGCGACAGTACAATGAGCAGTTCTTC. This translates into CASSGRQYNEQFF. The full variable domain, in which reference TRBV25-1 and TRBJ2-1 provide the parts outside the CDR3, is EADIYQTPRYLVIGTGKKITLECSQTMGHDKMYWYQQDPGMELHLIHYSYGVNSTEKGDLSSESTVSRIRTEHFPLTLESARPSHTSQYLCASSGRQYNEQFFGPGTRLTVL.

The chain uses TRBV27 and TRBJ2-7, with a tentative D call TRBD1 (5 bases). CDR3 length equals 15 residues. The V and J ends lost 2 bases and 2 bases respectively, with 13 bases between them. The germline gives CDR1 MNHEY, CDR2 SMNVEV (reference sequence). The CDR3 loop reads CASSLKGYFPYEQYF. In DNA form, the CDR3 reads TGTGCCAGCAGTTTAAAGGGGTACTTTCCCTACGAGCAGTACTTC.

The genes are TRBV28 and TRBJ2-2; no reliable D call. This CDR3 has 13 amino acids. Trimming removed 6 bases at V and 6 bases at J, with 11 bases between. Germline V gene sequence: CDR1 MDHEN, CDR2 SYDVKM. CDR3 DNA: TGTGCCAGCAGGGGCCGCCCTTCCGGGGAGCTGTTTTTT. It translates to CASRGRPSGELFF.

This sequence joins TRBV6-6 and TRBJ1-5; D uncertain. Deletions cut 5 bases from V and 0 bases from J, with 5 bases between. Germline values: CDR1 MNHNY, CDR2 SVGAGI (reference sequence). This CDR3 comprises 13 residues. Here the CDR3 reads CASSVYSNQPQHF. CDR3 in DNA: TGTGCCAGCAGTGTCTATAGCAATCAGCCCCAGCATTTT.

The chain has TRBV2 and TRBJ2-7, with 7 positions matching TRBD2. CDR1 SNHLY and CDR2 FYNNEI come from the germline V gene. Trimming removed 7 bases from V and 2 bases from J; junction bases left unmatched: 5. The CDR3 contains 13 residues. The DNA for the CDR3 is TGTGCCAGCACCCCGACTAGCCCCTACGAGCAGTACTTC. Translation: CASTPTSPYEQYF.

V is TRBV7-2 and J is TRBJ2-3, with D uncertain. V lost 6 bases to trimming and J lost 2 bases, with 6 bases between them. The CDR3 spans 12 residues. CDR1 is SGHTA, CDR2 FQGNSA, per germline. The CDR3 spells CASSHFTDTQYF. CDR3 nucleotide sequence: TGTGCCAGCAGTCACTTCACAGATACGCAGTATTTT.

This rearrangement joins TRBV7-6 to TRBJ2-5; 9 bases are a match to TRBD2. The germline V gene encodes CDR1 SGHVS and CDR2 FNYEAQ. This CDR3 has 16 residues. V lost 1 base to trimming and J lost 6 bases; unmatched junction nucleotides: 9. The CDR3 nucleotides read TGTGCCAGCAGCTTAGGTCCGGGACTAGCTGATAAGACCCAGTACTTC. This translates into CASSLGPGLADKTQYF.

Comments on this clone: One junction end disagrees with the germline gene, perhaps due to a read error. The gene calls are TRBV27 and TRBJ2-3; the D gene is possibly TRBD1 (6 bases). CDR1 is MNHEY and CDR2 is SMNVEV in the germline V gene (reference sequence). The CDR3 runs 12 residues. In DNA form, the CDR3 reads TGTGCCAGCAGTTTATCAGGGGGTGGAGTACTCTTT. Translated, it gives CASSLSGGGVLF.

The J gene is TRBJ1-1, the V gene TRBV7-6; D unresolved. V was cut by 2 bases and J by 4 bases, with 8 bases left in between. Germline loops: CDR1 SGHVS, CDR2 FNYEAQ. The CDR3 has 13 amino acids. CDR3 residues: CASSLRRGTEAFF. As DNA, the CDR3 is TGTGCCAGCAGCTTAAGACGGGGCACTGAAGCTTTCTTT.

The chain recombines TRBV27 with TRBJ2-2; TRBD1 matches at 9 bases. The CDR3 contains 16 residues. CDR1 is MNHEY, CDR2 SMNVEV, per germline (reference sequence). Germline trimming cut 4 bases from V and 4 bases from J; bases unmatched to any gene: 7. In nucleotides, the CDR3 is TGTGCCAGCAGTTCGGGACAGGGTATTGGCACCGGGGAGCTGTTTTTT. It specifies CASSSGQGIGTGELFF.

The count of this clone is one. The chain links TRBV29-1 to TRBJ2-7; D might be TRBD2 (6 bases). The germline V gene has CDR1 SQVTM and CDR2 ANQGSEA. This CDR3 comprises 14 residues. V lost 4 bases and J lost 2, with 15 bases in between. CDR3 in amino acids: CSVGAGTDPYEQYF. As DNA, the CDR3 is TGCAGCGTTGGGGCGGGAACAGACCCCTACGAGCAGTACTTC.

The rearrangement joins TRBV7-2 to TRBJ2-3; D possibly corresponds to TRBD2 (5 bases). The length of the CDR3 is 13 residues. Germline assignment: CDR1 SGHTA and CDR2 FQGNSA. Trimming pared 4 bases from V and 2 bases from J, leaving 7 bases between. The CDR3 protein is CASSSRDTDTQYF. CDR3 DNA sequence: TGTGCCAGCAGCTCTCGGGACACAGATACGCAGTATTTT.

The V gene is TRBV14, the J gene TRBJ1-4, with D unclear. The CDR3 runs to 15 residues. V lost 0 bases, J lost 6 bases, and 11 bases lay in between. Germline V lookup: CDR1 SGHDN, CDR2 FVKESK. CDR3 residues: CASSQDGRKDEKLFF. The CDR3 coding sequence is TGTGCCAGCAGCCAAGATGGGAGGAAGGATGAAAAACTGTTTTTT.

Written as DNA, the CDR3 is TGTGCCAGCAGTTACGAGGGAAACTATGGCTACACCTTC. This sequence encodes CASSYEGNYGYTF. The chain recombines TRBV6-5 with TRBJ1-2; D unclear. The CDR3 is made up of 13 amino acids. Germline V gene lookup returns CDR1 MNHEY and CDR2 SVGAGI. V shed 2 bases and J shed 2 bases, with 6 bases lying between them.

Concerning this clone itself: The junction differs from germline at one of its ends, possibly a read error. J is TRBJ1-2 and V is TRBV6-5; D unclear. The CDR3 loop spans 11 amino acids. The germline V gene has CDR1 MNHEY and CDR2 SVGAGI. The DNA for the CDR3 is TGTGCCAGCAGTTACTTGGAACAGCATCCCTTC. Its translation is CASSYLEQHPF.

The J gene is TRBJ2-2, the V gene TRBV9; TRBD1 matches at 7 bases. The CDR3 is 15 amino acids. V dropped 3 bases and J dropped 2; count of bases not matched to a gene: 4. The germline V gene has CDR1 SGDLS and CDR2 YYNGEE. CDR3 protein: CASSAWDSNTGELFF. In nucleotides, the CDR3 is TGTGCCAGCAGCGCCTGGGACAGCAACACCGGGGAGCTGTTTTTT.

The genes are TRBV11-2 and TRBJ1-4; 9 bases are a match to TRBD1. The CDR3 has 15 residues. Germline CDR1 and CDR2: SGHAT and FQNNGV. After removal of 5 bases from V and 4 bases from J, the junction contained 5 bases not matched to a gene. This CDR3 reads CASSDTGGGNEKLFF. The CDR3 region has the DNA TGTGCCAGCAGCGACACAGGGGGCGGTAATGAAAAACTGTTTTTT.

J is TRBJ2-2 and V is TRBV11-2, with 7 bases matching TRBD1. V was clipped by 10 bases and J by 4 bases; unmatched bases: 9. The CDR3 extends over 14 amino acids. The germline V gene has CDR1 SGHAT and CDR2 FQNNGV. In DNA, the CDR3 is TGTGCCACCAATAGGGGGCCGCGCACCGGGGAGCTGTTTTTT. Translated, it gives CATNRGPRTGELFF.

The chain recombines TRBV4-2 with TRBJ2-2; 8 nucleotides line up with TRBD2. With V trimmed by 6 bases and J by 4 bases, 4 bases remained unmatched. The CDR3 consists of 14 residues. Germline CDR1 and CDR2: LGHNA and YNFKEQ. The CDR3 DNA is TGTGCCAGCAGGGGAGCGGGGGTCACCGGGGAGCTGTTTTTT. Amino acids: CASRGAGVTGELFF.

For the CDR3, the DNA is TGTGCCAGCGGTACACAGAGCCATCAGCCCCAGCATTTT. This gives the protein CASGTQSHQPQHF. The chain joins TRBV28 to TRBJ1-5; D is unresolved. Trimming shortened V by 8 bases and J by 5 bases, and 13 bases separated the two germline ends. The germline V gene encodes CDR1 MDHEN and CDR2 SYDVKM. CDR3 length: 13 residues.

This clone turned up a few times. V gene TRBV11-2 combines with J gene TRBJ2-7, with 9 bases lining up with TRBD1. Germline CDR1 is SGHAT and CDR2 is FQNNGV. The CDR3 sequence is 15 residues long. V was clipped by 5 bases and J by 2 bases; unmatched bases: 7. The CDR3 loop reads CASSPPRDRAYEQYV. The DNA for the CDR3 is TGTGCCAGCAGCCCACCCCGGGACAGGGCCTACGAGCAGTACGTC.

This chain links TRBV19 with TRBJ2-3, with D maybe TRBD2 (5 bases). In germline, CDR1 is LNHDA, CDR2 SQIVND (reference sequence). Trimming stripped 5 bases from V and 1 base from J, with 13 bases between. There are 15 residues in the CDR3. As DNA, the CDR3 is TGTGCCAGTAGTGGAGGTACGCGGGGCACAGATACGCAGTATTTT. The encoded protein is CASSGGTRGTDTQYF.